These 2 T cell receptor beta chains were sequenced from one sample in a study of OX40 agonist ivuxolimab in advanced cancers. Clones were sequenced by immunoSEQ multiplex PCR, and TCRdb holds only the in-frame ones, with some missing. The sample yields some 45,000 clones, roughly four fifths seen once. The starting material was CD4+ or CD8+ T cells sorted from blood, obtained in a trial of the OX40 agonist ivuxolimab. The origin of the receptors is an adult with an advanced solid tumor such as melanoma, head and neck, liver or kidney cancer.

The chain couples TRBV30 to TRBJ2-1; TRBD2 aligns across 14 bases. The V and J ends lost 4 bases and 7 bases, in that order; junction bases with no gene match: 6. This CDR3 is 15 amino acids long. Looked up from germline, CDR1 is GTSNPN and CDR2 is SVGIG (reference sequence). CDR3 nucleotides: TGTGCCTGGACTCGACTAGCGGGAGGGGAGAATGAGCAGTTCTTC. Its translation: CAWTRLAGGENEQFF.

In nucleotides, the CDR3 is TGTGCCAGTAGCCAGACTAGCGGGGGCACAGATACGCAGTATTTT. Translation: CASSQTSGGTDTQYF. This sequence joins TRBV19 and TRBJ2-3; 11 bases map to TRBD2. From germline, CDR1 is LNHDA and CDR2 SQIVND (reference sequence). The CDR3 spans 15 residues. J was trimmed by 1 base and V by 6 bases; bases with no gene match: 3.